Presented here are 8 T cell receptor beta chains from one specimen sequenced in a study of blood T cell repertoires in COVID-19. Clones were read by immunoSEQ multiplex PCR, and TCRdb kept only the in-frame ones, dropping some. The table lists 89,000 or so clones, roughly nine tenths of them singletons. The specimen was peripheral blood. These receptors were obtained from a man aged 45 to 65 with COVID-19, enrolled during active disease.

The gene calls are TRBV15 and TRBJ2-1; the D gene is possibly TRBD1 (5 bases). Germline-derived CDR1 and CDR2 are LNHNV and YYDKDF (reference sequence). The CDR3 contains 17 residues. The V and J ends lost 0 bases and 0 bases respectively, with 12 bases between them. The CDR3 DNA sequence: TGTGCCACCAGCAGAGATCTTAGGGGAAGCTCCTACAATGAGCAGTTCTTC. This encodes CATSRDLRGSSYNEQFF.

The genes are TRBV28 and TRBJ1-2; 8 positions match TRBD1. The CDR3 has 17 amino acids. CDR1 and CDR2 (germline): MDHEN, SYDVKM. J was trimmed by 2 bases and V by 7 bases; bases with no gene match: 15. CDR3 DNA sequence: TGTGCCAGCACTCCGACCGGCAGGGGGCTTGTCAACTATGGCTACACCTTC. It encodes CASTPTGRGLVNYGYTF.

CDR3 coding DNA: TGTGCCATCAGTGTGACAGGGAACACTGAAGCTTTCTTT. This sequence encodes CAISVTGNTEAFF. This chain joins TRBV10-3 and TRBJ1-1, with a tentative D call TRBD1 (6 bases). The CDR3 extends over 13 amino acids. V was clipped by 4 bases and J by 1 base, with 7 bases between them. In germline, CDR1 is ENHRY, CDR2 SYGVKD.

J is TRBJ2-7 and V is TRBV30; 8 positions match TRBD2. This CDR3 is built from 14 residues. The junction had 4 bases not matched to a gene; V was cut back by 3 bases and J by 0 bases. Germline V gene data show CDR1 as GTSNPN and CDR2 as SVGIG (reference sequence). The chain's CDR3 is CAWSSGGSSYEQYF. In DNA form, the CDR3 reads TGTGCCTGGAGCTCGGGGGGGAGCTCCTACGAGCAGTACTTC. The full variable domain, its missing parts supplied by reference TRBV30 and TRBJ2-7, is SQTIHQWPATLVQPVGSPLSLECTVEGTSNPNLYWYRQAAGRGLQLLFYSVGIGQISSEVPQNLSASRPQDRQFILSSKKLLLSDSGFYLCAWSSGGSSYEQYFGPGTRLTVT.

The rearrangement joins TRBV5-1 to TRBJ2-5, with D maybe TRBD1 (5 bases). V dropped 1 base and J dropped 0 bases, with 7 bases sitting between them. The length of the CDR3 is 14 residues. Germline V lookup: CDR1 SGHRS, CDR2 YFSETQ. The chain's CDR3 is CASSLSGNQETQYF. For the CDR3, the DNA is TGCGCCAGCAGCTTGTCAGGGAACCAAGAGACCCAGTACTTC.

The chain combines TRBV15 with TRBJ1-1; weak D call: TRBD1 (6 bases). The CDR3 loop spans 15 amino acids. Trimming removed 5 bases at V and 0 bases at J, with 13 bases between. Germline loops: CDR1 LNHNV, CDR2 YYDKDF (reference sequence). CDR3 nucleotides: TGTGCCACCAGCGGGTCCCCAGGGGTGAACACTGAAGCTTTCTTT. Its protein product is CATSGSPGVNTEAFF.

The chain uses TRBV9 and TRBJ2-5; D is unclear. The ends were cut back, 0 bases at V and 5 bases at J, with 8 bases in the middle. From germline, CDR1 is SGDLS and CDR2 YYNGEE. This CDR3 has 13 amino acids. In nucleotides, the CDR3 is TGTGCCAGCAGCGTAGAAAACAAGGAGACCCAGTACTTC. It specifies CASSVENKETQYF.

For the CDR3, the DNA is TGTGCCAGCAGTTACCATTACTTTGGGACAGAAGCTTTCTTT. It is translated as CASSYHYFGTEAFF. V and J are TRBV6-5 and TRBJ1-1; possibly TRBD1 for D (6 bases). V lost 2 bases and J 8 bases, leaving 15 bases between the germline ends. The CDR3 loop spans 14 amino acids. Germline assignment: CDR1 MNHEY and CDR2 SVGAGI.